The rows below give T cell receptor beta chains drawn from one sample of a study of identical twins. MiXCR, applied by TCRdb to the 5' RACE reads, yields one record per CDR3 protein. The sample yields around 340,000 distinct CDR3 sequences, roughly an eighth seen once. Another study also made use of these data, one on yellow fever vaccine responses in identical twins.

Specimen: CD8+ T cells sorted from blood. The receptors derive from a woman in her late teens or twenties in good health. The CDR3 runs from the conserved cysteine through the conserved F or W. Fields, in order: clone size, D gene, V gene, J gene, CDR3 protein, CDR3 DNA. D genes are given only for firm matches. Expanded clones get a size class; other rows say once, few or many, or leave the size out.

>-|TRBD2|TRBV27|TRBJ2-7
CASSPAGLAGRSSYEQYF
TGTGCCAGCAGCCCCGCTGGGCTAGCGGGCCGAAGCTCCTACGAGCAGTACTTC
>few|-|TRBV19|TRBJ1-1
CASRDSSEAFF
TGTGCCAGTAGGGACAGTTCTGAAGCTTTCTTT
>-|TRBD2|TRBV7-9|TRBJ2-5
CASSSRLAENLKETQYF
TGTGCCAGCAGCTCCAGACTAGCGGAGAATCTAAAAGAGACCCAGTACTTC
>-|TRBD2|TRBV28|TRBJ2-1
CASSSGTRHNEQFF
TGTGCCAGCAGTTCCGGGACTAGACACAATGAGCAGTTCTTC
>few|-|TRBV9|TRBJ2-7
CASSVGGDADYEQYF
TGTGCCAGCAGCGTAGGGGGGGACGCTGACTACGAGCAGTACTTC
>-|-|TRBV24-1|TRBJ2-2
CATSSTMATGELFF
TGTGCCACCAGCTCCACAATGGCCACCGGGGAGCTGTTTTTT
>few|-|TRBV12-3/TRBV12-4|TRBJ2-3
CASSLLGGDTQYF
TGTGCCAGCAGTTTACTTGGCGGGGATACGCAGTATTTT
>-|-|TRBV6-5|TRBJ2-1
CASSYSGDNEQFF
TGTGCCAGCAGTTACTCAGGGGACAATGAGCAGTTCTTC
>-|-|TRBV7-9|TRBJ1-1
CASSYLDGGTEAFF
TGTGCCAGCAGCTACCTGGACGGCGGCACTGAAGCTTTCTTT
>-|-|TRBV20-1|TRBJ1-4
CSASPGTNEKLFF
TGCAGTGCTAGTCCAGGAACTAATGAAAAACTGTTTTTT
>-|-|TRBV7-3|TRBJ2-1
CASSKGGGYNEQFF
TGTGCCAGCAGCAAAGGAGGGGGTTACAATGAGCAGTTCTTC
>many|TRBD1|TRBV12-3/TRBV12-4|TRBJ1-1
CASTPTGKLEAFF
TGTGCCAGCACCCCGACAGGGAAACTTGAAGCTTTCTTT
>-|-|TRBV4-1|TRBJ1-3
CASSQASGGNTIYF
TGCGCCAGCAGCCAAGCCTCTGGTGGAAACACCATATATTTT
>few|TRBD2|TRBV5-1|TRBJ2-1
CASGTSGAYNEQFF
TGCGCCAGTGGGACTAGCGGGGCCTACAATGAGCAGTTCTTC
>few|TRBD1|TRBV28|TRBJ2-5
CASSLGTGDGETQYF
TGTGCCAGCAGTTTGGGGACAGGGGATGGAGAGACCCAGTACTTC
>few|-|TRBV7-6|TRBJ2-4
CASSPEGENIQYF
TGTGCCAGCAGCCCCGAGGGAGAAAACATTCAGTACTTC
>few|-|TRBV24-1|TRBJ2-7
CATSDRGEQYF
TGTGCCACCTCGGACAGAGGCGAGCAGTACTTC
>few|-|TRBV5-1|TRBJ1-3
CASSLTGVFSGNTIYF
TGCGCCAGCAGCTTGACAGGAGTTTTCTCTGGAAACACCATATATTTT
>many|TRBD2|TRBV29-1|TRBJ2-1
CSVEESGSSYNEQFF
TGCAGCGTTGAGGAGAGCGGGAGCTCCTACAATGAGCAGTTCTTC
>many|TRBD1|TRBV5-1|TRBJ1-5
CASSRDSGSHQPQHF
TGCGCCAGCAGTCGGGACAGTGGTTCGCATCAGCCCCAGCATTTT
>few|TRBD2|TRBV5-1|TRBJ2-7
CASEPGLAGGPTYEQYF
TGCGCCAGTGAACCGGGACTAGCGGGAGGGCCTACCTACGAGCAGTACTTC
>few|-|TRBV2|TRBJ2-4
CASSAPLGGLAKNIQYF
TGTGCCAGCAGTGCCCCTCTGGGCGGTCTAGCCAAAAACATTCAGTACTTC
>-|TRBD2|TRBV3-1|TRBJ2-1
CASSPYRDRGLAGGWNEQFF
TGTGCCAGCAGCCCGTACCGGGACAGGGGACTAGCGGGAGGCTGGAATGAGCAGTTCTTC
>few|-|TRBV12-3/TRBV12-4|TRBJ1-2
CASSLALLGQAYTF
TGTGCCAGCAGTTTAGCGCTACTTGGTCAAGCCTACACCTTC
>few|-|TRBV4-1|TRBJ2-1
CASSQEAARGDEQFF
TGCGCCAGCAGCCAAGAAGCAGCCCGTGGGGATGAGCAGTTCTTC
>many|-|TRBV29-1|TRBJ2-7
CSVRRDTYEQYF
TGCAGCGTTAGGAGGGACACCTACGAGCAGTACTTC
>-|TRBD1|TRBV24-1|TRBJ2-3
CATSDPSRTGGADTQYF
TGTGCCACCAGTGATCCATCTCGGACAGGAGGAGCAGATACGCAGTATTTT
>few|TRBD2|TRBV6-5|TRBJ2-7
CASSYTGTSGGEYF
TGTGCCAGCAGTTACACGGGGACTAGCGGAGGAGAGTACTTC